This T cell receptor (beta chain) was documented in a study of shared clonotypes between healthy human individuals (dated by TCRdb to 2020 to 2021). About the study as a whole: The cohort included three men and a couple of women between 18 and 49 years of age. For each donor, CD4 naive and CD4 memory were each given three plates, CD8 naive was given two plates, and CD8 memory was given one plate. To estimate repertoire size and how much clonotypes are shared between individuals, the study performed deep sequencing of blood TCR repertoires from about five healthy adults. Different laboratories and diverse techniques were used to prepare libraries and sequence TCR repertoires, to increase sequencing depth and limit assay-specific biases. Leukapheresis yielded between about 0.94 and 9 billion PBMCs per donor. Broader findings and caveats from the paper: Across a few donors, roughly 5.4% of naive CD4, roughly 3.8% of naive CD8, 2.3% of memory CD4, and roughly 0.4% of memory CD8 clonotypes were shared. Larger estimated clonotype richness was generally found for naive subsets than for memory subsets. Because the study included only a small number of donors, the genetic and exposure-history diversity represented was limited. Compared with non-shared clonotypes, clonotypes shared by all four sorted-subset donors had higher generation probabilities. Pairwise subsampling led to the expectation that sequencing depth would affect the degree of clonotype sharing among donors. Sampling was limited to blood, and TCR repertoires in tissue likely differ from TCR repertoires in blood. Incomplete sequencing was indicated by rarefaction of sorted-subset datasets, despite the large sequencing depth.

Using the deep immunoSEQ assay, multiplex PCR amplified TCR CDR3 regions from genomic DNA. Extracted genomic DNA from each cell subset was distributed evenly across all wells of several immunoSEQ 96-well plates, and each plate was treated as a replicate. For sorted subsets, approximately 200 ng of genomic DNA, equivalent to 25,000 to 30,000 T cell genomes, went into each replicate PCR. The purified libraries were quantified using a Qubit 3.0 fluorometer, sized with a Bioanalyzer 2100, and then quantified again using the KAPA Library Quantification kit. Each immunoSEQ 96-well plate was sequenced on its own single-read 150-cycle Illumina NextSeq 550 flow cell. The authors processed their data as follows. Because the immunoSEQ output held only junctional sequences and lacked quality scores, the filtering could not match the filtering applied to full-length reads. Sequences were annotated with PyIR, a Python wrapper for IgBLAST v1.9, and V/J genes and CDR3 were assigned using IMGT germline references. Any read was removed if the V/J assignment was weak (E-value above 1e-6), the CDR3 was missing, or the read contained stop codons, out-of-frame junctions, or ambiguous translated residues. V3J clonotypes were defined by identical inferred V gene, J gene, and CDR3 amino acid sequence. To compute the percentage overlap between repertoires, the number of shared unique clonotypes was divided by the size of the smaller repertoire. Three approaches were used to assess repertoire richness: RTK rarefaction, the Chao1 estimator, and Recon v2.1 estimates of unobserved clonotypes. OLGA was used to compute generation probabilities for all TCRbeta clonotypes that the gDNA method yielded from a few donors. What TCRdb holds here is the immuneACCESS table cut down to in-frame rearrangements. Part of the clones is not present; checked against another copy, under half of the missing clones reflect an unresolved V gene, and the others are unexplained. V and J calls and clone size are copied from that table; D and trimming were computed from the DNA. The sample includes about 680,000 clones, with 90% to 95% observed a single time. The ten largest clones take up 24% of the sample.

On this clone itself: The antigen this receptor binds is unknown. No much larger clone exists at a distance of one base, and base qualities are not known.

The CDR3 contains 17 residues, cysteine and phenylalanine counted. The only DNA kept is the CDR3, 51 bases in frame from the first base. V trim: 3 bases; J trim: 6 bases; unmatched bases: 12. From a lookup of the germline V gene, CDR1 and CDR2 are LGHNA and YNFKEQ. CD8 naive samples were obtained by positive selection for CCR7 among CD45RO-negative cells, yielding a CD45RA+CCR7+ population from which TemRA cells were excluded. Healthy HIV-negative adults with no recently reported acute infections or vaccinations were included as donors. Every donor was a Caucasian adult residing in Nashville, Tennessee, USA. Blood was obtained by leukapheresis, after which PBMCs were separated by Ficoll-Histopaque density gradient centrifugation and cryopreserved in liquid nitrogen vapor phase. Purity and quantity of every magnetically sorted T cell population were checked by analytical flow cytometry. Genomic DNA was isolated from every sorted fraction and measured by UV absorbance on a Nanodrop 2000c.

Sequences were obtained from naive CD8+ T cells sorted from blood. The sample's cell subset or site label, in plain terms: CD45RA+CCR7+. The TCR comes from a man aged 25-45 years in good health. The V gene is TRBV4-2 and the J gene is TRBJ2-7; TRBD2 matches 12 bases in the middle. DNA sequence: TGTGCCAGCAGCCAGGGAAGCCGACTAGCGGGAGTTTTCGAGCAGTACTTC. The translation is CASSQGSRLAGVFEQYF.